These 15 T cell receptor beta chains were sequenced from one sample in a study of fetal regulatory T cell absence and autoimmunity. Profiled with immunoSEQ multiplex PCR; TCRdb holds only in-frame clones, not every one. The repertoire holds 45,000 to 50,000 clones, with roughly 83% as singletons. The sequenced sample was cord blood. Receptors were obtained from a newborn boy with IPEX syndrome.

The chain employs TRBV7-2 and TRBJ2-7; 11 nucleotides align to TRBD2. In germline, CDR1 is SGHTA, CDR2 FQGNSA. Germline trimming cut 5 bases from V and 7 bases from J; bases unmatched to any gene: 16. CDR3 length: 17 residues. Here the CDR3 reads CASSHTYSGRARSEQYF. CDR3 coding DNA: TGTGCCAGCAGCCACACCTATAGCGGGAGGGCCAGGAGTGAGCAGTACTTC. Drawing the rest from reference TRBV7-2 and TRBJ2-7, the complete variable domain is GAGVSQSPSNKVTEKGKDVELRCDPISGHTALYWYRQSLGQGLEFLIYFQGNSAPDKSGLPSDRFSAERTGGSVSTLTIQRTQQEDSAVYLCASSHTYSGRARSEQYFGPGTRLTVT.

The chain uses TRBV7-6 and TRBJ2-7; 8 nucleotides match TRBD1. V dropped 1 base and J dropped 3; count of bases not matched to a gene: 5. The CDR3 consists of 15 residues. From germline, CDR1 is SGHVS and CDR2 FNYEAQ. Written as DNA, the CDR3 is TGTGCCAGCAGCTTAGAGGGACAGGCGAACTACGAGCAGTACTTC. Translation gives CASSLEGQANYEQYF.

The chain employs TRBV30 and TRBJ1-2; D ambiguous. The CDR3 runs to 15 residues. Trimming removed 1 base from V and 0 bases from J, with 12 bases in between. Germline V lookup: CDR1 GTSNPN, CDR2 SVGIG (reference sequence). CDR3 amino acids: CAWSARMRPNYGYTF. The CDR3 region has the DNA TGTGCCTGGAGTGCCCGCATGCGGCCTAACTATGGCTACACCTTC. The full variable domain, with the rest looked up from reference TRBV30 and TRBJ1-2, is SQTIHQWPATLVQPVGSPLSLECTVEGTSNPNLYWYRQAAGRGLQLLFYSVGIGQISSEVPQNLSASRPQDRQFILSSKKLLLSDSGFYLCAWSARMRPNYGYTFGSGTRLTVV.

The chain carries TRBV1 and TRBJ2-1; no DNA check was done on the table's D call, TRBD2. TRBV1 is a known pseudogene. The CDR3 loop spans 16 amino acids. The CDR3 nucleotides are TGCACCAGCCGGGCGATTCCGGGACTAGCTTACAATGAGCAGTTCTTC. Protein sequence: CTSRAIPGLAYNEQFF.

CDR3 sequence: CAWSVEVNQPQHF. The DNA for the CDR3 is TGTGCCTGGAGTGTAGAAGTAAATCAGCCCCAGCATTTT. This chain joins TRBV30 and TRBJ1-5; D is unresolved. The CDR3 covers 13 residues. V was shortened by 0 bases and J by 4 bases, with 7 bases between the two germline ends. Germline V lookup: CDR1 GTSNPN, CDR2 SVGIG (reference sequence).

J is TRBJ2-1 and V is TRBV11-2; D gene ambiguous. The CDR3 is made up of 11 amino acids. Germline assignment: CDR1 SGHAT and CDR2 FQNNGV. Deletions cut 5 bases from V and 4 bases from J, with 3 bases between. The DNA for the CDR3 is TGTGCCAGCAGCCAGTACAATGAGCAGTTCTTC. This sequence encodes CASSQYNEQFF.

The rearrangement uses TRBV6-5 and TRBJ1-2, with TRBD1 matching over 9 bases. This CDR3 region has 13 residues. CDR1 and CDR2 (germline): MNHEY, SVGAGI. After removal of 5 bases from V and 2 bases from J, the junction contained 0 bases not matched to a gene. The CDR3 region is CASSTGGNYGYTF. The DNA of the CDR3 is TGTGCCAGCAGTACAGGGGGCAACTATGGCTACACCTTC.

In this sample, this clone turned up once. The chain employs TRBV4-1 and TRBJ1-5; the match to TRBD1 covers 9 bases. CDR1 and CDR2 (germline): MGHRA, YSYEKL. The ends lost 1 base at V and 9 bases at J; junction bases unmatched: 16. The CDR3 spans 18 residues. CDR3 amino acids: CASSQVAAGQGRRGPQHF. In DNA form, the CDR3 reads TGCGCCAGCAGCCAAGTTGCGGCGGGACAGGGAAGGAGGGGGCCCCAGCATTTT.

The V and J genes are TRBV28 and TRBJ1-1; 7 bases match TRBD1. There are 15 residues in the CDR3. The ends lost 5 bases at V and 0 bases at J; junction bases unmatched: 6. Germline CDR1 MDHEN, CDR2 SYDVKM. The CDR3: CASSPQGMMNTEAFF. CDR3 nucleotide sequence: TGTGCCAGCAGTCCACAGGGGATGATGAACACTGAAGCTTTCTTT.

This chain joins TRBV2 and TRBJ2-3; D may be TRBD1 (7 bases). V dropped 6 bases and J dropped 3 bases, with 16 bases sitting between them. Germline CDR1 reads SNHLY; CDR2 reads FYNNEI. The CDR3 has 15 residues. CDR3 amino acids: CASRRQGGRTDTQYF. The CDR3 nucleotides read TGTGCCAGCAGGCGACAGGGAGGTAGAACAGATACGCAGTATTTT.

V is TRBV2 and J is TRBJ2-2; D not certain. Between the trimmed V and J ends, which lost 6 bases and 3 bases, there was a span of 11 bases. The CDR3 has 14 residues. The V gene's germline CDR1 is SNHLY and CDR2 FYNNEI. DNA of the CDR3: TGTGCCAGCAGGCCTGAGTCCTACACCGGGGAGCTGTTTTTT. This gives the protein CASRPESYTGELFF. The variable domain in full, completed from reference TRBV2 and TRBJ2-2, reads EPEVTQTPSHQVTQMGQEVILRCVPISNHLYFYWYRQILGQKVEFLVSFYNNEISEKSEIFDDQFSVERPDGSNFTLKIRSTKLEDSAMYFCASRPESYTGELFFGEGSRLTVL.

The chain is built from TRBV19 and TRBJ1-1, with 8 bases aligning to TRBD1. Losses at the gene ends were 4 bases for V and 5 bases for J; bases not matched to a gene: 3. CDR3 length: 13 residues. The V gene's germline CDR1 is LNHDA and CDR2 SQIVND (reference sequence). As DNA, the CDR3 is TGTGCCAGTAGTACAGGGACAGGAACTGAAGCTTTCTTT. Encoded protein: CASSTGTGTEAFF.

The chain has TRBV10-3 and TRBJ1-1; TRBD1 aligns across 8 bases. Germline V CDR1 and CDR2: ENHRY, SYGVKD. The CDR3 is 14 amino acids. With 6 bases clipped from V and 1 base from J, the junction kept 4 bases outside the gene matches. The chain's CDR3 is CAISTGTGNTEAFF. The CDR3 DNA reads TGTGCCATCAGCACCGGGACAGGGAACACTGAAGCTTTCTTT.

CDR3 in DNA: TGCGCCAGCAGGAACCTGCAAGCGGGAGGGCCGAGGTATGAGCAGTTCTTC. Translation gives CASRNLQAGGPRYEQFF. This chain connects TRBV4-1 to TRBJ2-1; 10 bases are shared with TRBD2. Per the germline V gene, CDR1 is MGHRA and CDR2 is YSYEKL. V trimming: 6 bases; J trimming: 8 bases; junction bases outside the gene matches: 16. The CDR3 sequence is 17 residues long.

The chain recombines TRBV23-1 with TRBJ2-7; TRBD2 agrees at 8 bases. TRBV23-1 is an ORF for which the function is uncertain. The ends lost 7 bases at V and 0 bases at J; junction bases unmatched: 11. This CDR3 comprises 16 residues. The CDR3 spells CASTQGLAGSSYEQYF. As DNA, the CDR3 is TGCGCCAGCACTCAGGGGCTAGCGGGCAGCTCCTACGAGCAGTACTTC.